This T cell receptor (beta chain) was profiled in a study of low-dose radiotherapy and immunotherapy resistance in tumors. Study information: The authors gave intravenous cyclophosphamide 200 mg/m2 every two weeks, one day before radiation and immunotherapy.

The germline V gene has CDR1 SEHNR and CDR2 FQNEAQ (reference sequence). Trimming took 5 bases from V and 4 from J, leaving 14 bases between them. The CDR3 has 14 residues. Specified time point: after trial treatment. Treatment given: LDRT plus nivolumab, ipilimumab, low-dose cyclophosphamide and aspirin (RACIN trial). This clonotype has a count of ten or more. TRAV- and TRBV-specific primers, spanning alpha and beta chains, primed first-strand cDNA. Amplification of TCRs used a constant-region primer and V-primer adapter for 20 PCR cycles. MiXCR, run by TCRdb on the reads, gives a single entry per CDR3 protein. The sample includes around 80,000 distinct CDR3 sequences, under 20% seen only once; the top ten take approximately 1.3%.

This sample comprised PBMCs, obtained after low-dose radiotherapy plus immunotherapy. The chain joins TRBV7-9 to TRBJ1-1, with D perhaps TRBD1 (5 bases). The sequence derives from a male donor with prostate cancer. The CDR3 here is CASSPMGGGTEAFF. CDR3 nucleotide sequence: TGTGCCAGCAGCCCTATGGGGGGGGGCACTGAAGCTTTCTTT.